The 25 T cell receptor beta chains reported below all come from one sample, sequenced in a study of T cells in Graves' hyperthyroidism and ophthalmopathy. From RNA transcripts, TCR beta CDR3 regions were amplified. Carried out on the TCR CDR3, a first-round RT-PCR used the HTBI primer set. TCRdb ran MiXCR on the multiplex PCR reads and lists one entry per CDR3 protein. The repertoire consists of fewer than 700,000 distinct CDR3 sequences, with about a sixth occurring once and the leading ten covering roughly 15%. The sample was blood. The receptor source for this set is a woman aged 18-30 years with Graves' ophthalmopathy.

This clonotype was detected many times. The chain joins TRBV4-3 to TRBJ1-4; 7 nucleotides agree with TRBD1. Germline-derived CDR1 and CDR2 are LGHNA and YSLEER. The CDR3 covers 16 residues. The trim removed 0 bases at V and 4 bases at J, leaving 5 bases unmatched. The CDR3 DNA follows: TGCGCCAGCAGCCAAGAATATCAGGGGGGTAATGAAAAACTGTTTTTT. It encodes CASSQEYQGGNEKLFF.

This clonotype showed up many times. This sequence joins TRBV20-1 and TRBJ2-3, with TRBD2 identical over 10 bases. This CDR3 is built from 15 residues. The J segment lost 5 bases and the V segment lost 6 bases, leaving 11 bases of the junction unmatched. Germline values: CDR1 DFQATT, CDR2 SNEGSKA (reference sequence). Here the CDR3 DNA reads TGCAGTGCGGAATCGGCTAGCGGGAGTTTAGATACGCAGTATTTT. Encoded protein: CSAESASGSLDTQYF.

This clonotype was counted only a few times. The chain recombines TRBV4-2 with TRBJ2-7; 7 bases fit TRBD1. Trimming removed 2 bases from V and 3 bases from J; junction bases left unmatched: 4. The length of the CDR3 is 14 residues. Per germline, CDR1 LGHNA and CDR2 YNFKEQ. The DNA of the CDR3 is TGTGCCAGCAGCCAAACAGGGGAGTACTACGAGCAGTACTTC. The encoded protein is CASSQTGEYYEQYF.

The rearrangement uses TRBV7-6 and TRBJ1-2; maybe TRBD1 (5 bases). V was shortened by 5 bases and J by 5 bases, with 12 bases between the two germline ends. Germline assignment: CDR1 SGHVS and CDR2 FNYEAQ. There are 13 residues in the CDR3. CDR3 amino acids: CASSPTEGYGYTF. CDR3 nucleotide sequence: TGTGCCAGCAGCCCCACGGAGGGGTATGGCTACACCTTC.

This clonotype appeared a few times. This sequence joins TRBV6-1 and TRBJ1-5; tentatively, D is TRBD1 (5 bases). The CDR3 spans 14 residues. Deletions cut 6 bases from V and 0 bases from J, with 9 bases between. CDR1 and CDR2 (germline): MNHNS, SASEGT. CDR3 in amino acids: CASRGTVSNQPQHF. The CDR3 bases are TGTGCCAGCAGGGGGACTGTTAGCAATCAGCCCCAGCATTTT.

V usage is TRBV7-8 and J usage is TRBJ1-2; 8 bases fit TRBD1. Germline lookup yields CDR1 SGHVS and CDR2 FQNEAQ. With V trimmed by 2 bases and J by 8 bases, 7 bases remained unmatched. This CDR3 spans 14 amino acids. This CDR3 is CASSLNQGAWGYTF. The CDR3 DNA follows: TGTGCCAGCAGCTTAAATCAGGGGGCGTGGGGCTACACCTTC.

In its sample, this clonotype was seen a few times. The chain is built from TRBV19 and TRBJ1-1, with TRBD1 matching 7 bases. In germline, CDR1 is LNHDA, CDR2 SQIVND (reference sequence). With 7 bases clipped from V and 0 bases from J, the junction kept 11 bases outside the gene matches. The CDR3 has 16 amino acids. The CDR3 bases are TGTGCCAGTACCGACAAACCGGGACAGATGAACACTGAAGCTTTCTTT. Its translation is CASTDKPGQMNTEAFF.

V is TRBV9 and J is TRBJ1-1; the D gene is possibly TRBD1 (6 bases). The CDR3 extends over 15 amino acids. Germline V gene sequence: CDR1 SGDLS, CDR2 YYNGEE. The ends were cut back, 3 bases at V and 6 bases at J, with 18 bases in the middle. The CDR3 here is CASSGSRRGGSEAFF. Here the CDR3 DNA reads TGTGCCAGCAGCGGTAGCCGCAGAGGGGGGTCTGAAGCTTTCTTT.

This rearrangement joins TRBV19 to TRBJ2-5; the D gene is possibly TRBD2 (6 bases). Germline V gene sequence: CDR1 LNHDA, CDR2 SQIVND (reference sequence). CDR3 length: 14 residues. Trimming cost V 3 bases and J 5 bases, with 13 bases left between them. The CDR3 is CASSIRPGDETQYF. DNA of the CDR3: TGTGCCAGTAGTATCCGCCCGGGGGACGAGACCCAGTACTTC.

The V gene is TRBV5-4, the J gene TRBJ2-2; no reliable D call. The V end was cut by 4 bases, the J end by 5 bases, with 15 bases between. The V gene's germline CDR1 is SGHNT and CDR2 YYREEE (reference sequence). The CDR3 spans 15 residues. CDR3 coding DNA: TGTGCCAGCAGCCTAGGGCCCGCGGTGACCGGGGAGCTGTTTTTT. Protein product: CASSLGPAVTGELFF.

This clonotype was picked up many times. This rearrangement joins TRBV28 to TRBJ2-5; TRBD2 matches at 7 bases. CDR1 is MDHEN, CDR2 SYDVKM, per germline. The junction had 3 bases not matched to a gene; V was cut back by 1 base and J by 1 base. The CDR3 is 15 amino acids. DNA of the CDR3: TGTGCCAGCAGTTTATCCTCTAGCGGCCAAGAGACCCAGTACTTC. This gives the protein CASSLSSSGQETQYF.

In regard to this clonotype: This sequence may be a read error, since a much larger clone differs from it by one base. The CDR3 DNA is TGTGCCAGCAGCCAAGATCTGAAGCAGCCCCGGCATTTT. Residues: CASSQDLKQPRHF. The V and J genes are TRBV3-1 and TRBJ1-5, with D hard to call. Germline V gives CDR1 LGHDT, CDR2 YNNKEL (reference sequence). The CDR3 loop spans 13 amino acids.

The chain carries TRBV9 and TRBJ1-3; a possible D gene is TRBD1 (5 bases). The V gene lost 3 bases and the J gene lost 0 bases, with 10 bases spanning the gap. The CDR3 covers 15 residues. Per the germline V gene, CDR1 is SGDLS and CDR2 is YYNGEE. The CDR3 DNA is TGTGCCAGCAGCGAGGGGCCGAGCTCTGGAAACACCATATATTTT. This codes for CASSEGPSSGNTIYF.

This clonotype was recorded many times. The chain is built from TRBV28 and TRBJ1-5; TRBD1 is a possible D gene (5 bases). Germline V gene sequence: CDR1 MDHEN, CDR2 SYDVKM. There are 15 residues in the CDR3. Trimming took off 7 bases at V and 4 bases at J, with 17 bases between the two ends. The CDR3 spells CASTGTRLDNQPQHF. Written as DNA, the CDR3 is TGTGCCAGCACCGGGACTAGGTTAGATAATCAGCCCCAGCATTTT. The full variable domain, in which reference TRBV28 and TRBJ1-5 provide the parts outside the CDR3, is DVKVTQSSRYLVKRTGEKVFLECVQDMDHENMFWYRQDPGLGLRLIYFSYDVKMKEKGDIPEGYSVSREKKERFSLILESASTNQTSMYLCASTGTRLDNQPQHFGDGTRLSIL.

This clonotype was detected ten times or more. The genes are TRBV30 and TRBJ1-3; D unclear. V gave up 5 bases and J gave up 2 bases, with 13 bases separating them. This CDR3 contains 14 residues. CDR1 is GTSNPN, CDR2 SVGIG, per germline (reference sequence). The chain's CDR3 is CAWGPRKTGNTIYF. CDR3 nucleotides: TGTGCCTGGGGACCGCGAAAGACTGGAAACACCATATATTTT.

Only a few counts were recorded for this clonotype. The V gene is TRBV27, the J gene TRBJ2-1, with D perhaps TRBD2 (5 bases). Germline lookup yields CDR1 MNHEY and CDR2 SMNVEV (reference sequence). This CDR3 has 14 residues. V gave up 6 bases and J gave up 1 base, with 10 bases separating them. CDR3 loop: CASRYGISYNEQFF. In DNA form, the CDR3 reads TGTGCCAGCAGGTACGGGATTTCCTACAATGAGCAGTTCTTC.

Ten or more counts support this clonotype. The chain combines TRBV3-1 with TRBJ2-3; D is unresolved. CDR1 is LGHDT, CDR2 YNNKEL, per germline (reference sequence). V lost 2 bases and J lost 3, with 12 bases in between. The CDR3 length is 15 residues. For the CDR3, the DNA is TGTGCCAGCAGCCAAAACGCGGAGTTGACAGATACGCAGTATTTT. Residues: CASSQNAELTDTQYF.

This clonotype has a count of ten or more. The rearrangement uses TRBV5-6 and TRBJ1-2, with D possibly matching TRBD1 (5 bases). V was clipped by 0 bases and J by 3 bases, with 9 bases between them. Looked up from germline, CDR1 is SGHDT and CDR2 is YYEEEE. The CDR3 has 14 residues. As DNA, the CDR3 is TGTGCCAGCAGCTTGGGGATAGGGGACTATGGCTACACCTTC. Residues: CASSLGIGDYGYTF.

This clonotype was seen at least ten times. The chain combines TRBV29-1 with TRBJ2-1, with 8 nucleotides matching TRBD2. Germline-derived CDR1 and CDR2 are SQVTM and ANQGSEA. After removal of 6 bases from V and 6 bases from J, the junction contained 10 bases not matched to a gene. CDR3 length: 14 residues. CDR3 bases: TGCAGCGTAGCCGGGACTAGGACGTTCAATGAGCAGTTCTTC. Translating it yields CSVAGTRTFNEQFF.

The table lists this clonotype with many counts. The J gene is TRBJ2-5, the V gene TRBV20-1, with 7 bases that match TRBD2. Losses at the gene ends were 0 bases for V and 2 bases for J; bases not matched to a gene: 6. The CDR3 is 15 amino acids. From germline, CDR1 is DFQATT and CDR2 SNEGSKA (reference sequence). CDR3 DNA sequence: TGCAGTGCTAGAGACTCACTAGCGCCACAAGAGACCCAGTACTTC. Residues: CSARDSLAPQETQYF.

The V gene is TRBV29-1, the J gene TRBJ2-1; 13 nucleotides agree with TRBD2. The CDR3 has 14 amino acids. V gave up 7 bases and J gave up 10 bases; unmatched junction bases: 10. The germline gives CDR1 SQVTM, CDR2 ANQGSEA. The CDR3 DNA sequence: TGCAGCGGGGTAGGACTAGCGGGAGCCCGGGAGCAGTTCTTC. As protein: CSGVGLAGAREQFF.

This clonotype was detected ten times or more. V and J are TRBV6-1 and TRBJ2-1; maybe TRBD1 (6 bases). V gave up 6 bases and J gave up 9 bases, with 15 bases separating them. The CDR3 extends over 13 amino acids. The germline V gene has CDR1 MNHNS and CDR2 SASEGT. This chain's CDR3 is CASSGQGNGEQFF. The CDR3 DNA is TGTGCCAGCAGCGGTCAGGGGAATGGTGAGCAGTTCTTC.

This clonotype occurred a few times. The V and J genes are TRBV7-9 and TRBJ2-1, with 7 bases fitting TRBD2. With V trimmed by 2 bases and J by 5 bases, 6 bases remained unmatched. This CDR3 has 15 residues. CDR1 is SEHNR and CDR2 is FQNEAQ in the germline V gene (reference sequence). CDR3 protein: CASSLWGGGDNEQFF. The CDR3 DNA is TGTGCCAGCAGCTTATGGGGGGGTGGGGACAATGAGCAGTTCTTC.

The gene calls are TRBV6-2 or TRBV6-3 and TRBJ2-7; possibly TRBD2 for D (5 bases). Trimming took off 5 bases at V and 6 bases at J, with 20 bases between the two ends. There are 15 residues in the CDR3. Germline loops: CDR1 MNHEY, CDR2 SVGEGT. CDR3 bases: TGTGCCAGCAGTCCAAGGGTGGGAGTGACGGTCGAGCAGTACTTC. Translating it yields CASSPRVGVTVEQYF.

The sample holds a few counts of this clonotype. The V gene is TRBV4-2, the J gene TRBJ1-1, with D uncertain. V lost 0 bases and J 4 bases, leaving 9 bases between the germline ends. The germline gives CDR1 LGHNA, CDR2 YNFKEQ. CDR3 length equals 14 residues. Here the CDR3 reads CASSQDLLGTEAFF. The CDR3 nucleotides are TGTGCCAGCAGCCAAGATCTACTGGGCACTGAAGCTTTCTTT.